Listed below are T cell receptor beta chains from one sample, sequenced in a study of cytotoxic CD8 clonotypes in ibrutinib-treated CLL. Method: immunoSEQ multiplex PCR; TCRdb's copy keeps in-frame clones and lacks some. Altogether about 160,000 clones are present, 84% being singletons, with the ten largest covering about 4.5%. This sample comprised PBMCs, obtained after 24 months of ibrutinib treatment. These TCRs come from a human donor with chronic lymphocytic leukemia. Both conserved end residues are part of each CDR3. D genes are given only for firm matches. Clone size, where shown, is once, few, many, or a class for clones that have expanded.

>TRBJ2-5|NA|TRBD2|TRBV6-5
CASRVLAGVVETQYF
TGTGCCAGCAGAGTCCTAGCGGGAGTTGTCGAGACCCAGTACTTC
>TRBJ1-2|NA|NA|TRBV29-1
CSGAGGELKYGYTF
TGCAGCGGCGCCGGGGGGGAGCTCAAGTATGGCTACACCTTC
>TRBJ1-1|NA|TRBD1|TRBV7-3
CASSPLGTGSTEAFF
TGTGCCAGCAGCCCCCTGGGGACAGGGAGCACTGAAGCTTTCTTT
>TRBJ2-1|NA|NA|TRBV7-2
CASSLASTGSQLGNEQFF
TGTGCCAGCAGCTTAGCATCCACGGGCTCCCAATTAGGGAATGAGCAGTTCTTC
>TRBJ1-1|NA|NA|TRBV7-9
CASSSAGTYTEAFF
TGTGCCAGCAGCTCCGCAGGGACTTACACTGAAGCTTTCTTT
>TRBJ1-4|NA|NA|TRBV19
CASSWGRGDEKLFF
TGTGCCAGTAGTTGGGGCAGAGGGGATGAAAAACTGTTTTTT
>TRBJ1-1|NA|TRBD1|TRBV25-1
CASSERDRGLETFF
TGTGCCAGCAGTGAAAGGGACAGGGGGCTTGAAACTTTCTTT
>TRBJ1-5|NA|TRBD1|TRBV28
CASSGTGRRGSNQPQHF
TGTGCCAGCAGTGGGACAGGGAGGAGGGGTAGCAATCAGCCCCAGCATTTT
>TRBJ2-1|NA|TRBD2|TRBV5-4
CASSFGSGGAPEQFF
TGTGCCAGCAGCTTTGGAAGCGGGGGGGCCCCTGAGCAGTTCTTC
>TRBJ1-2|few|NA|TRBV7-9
CASGVGDYGYTF
TGTGCCAGCGGCGTGGGGGACTATGGCTACACCTTC
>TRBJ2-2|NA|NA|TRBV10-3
CAISESWNTGELFF
TGTGCCATCAGTGAGTCTTGGAACACCGGGGAGCTGTTTTTT
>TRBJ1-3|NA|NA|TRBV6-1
CASNPGQISGNTIYF
TGTGCCAGCAATCCCGGACAGATCTCTGGAAACACCATATATTTT
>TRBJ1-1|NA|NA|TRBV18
CASSPLGKNTEAFF
TGTGCCAGCTCACCACTAGGGAAGAACACTGAAGCTTTCTTT
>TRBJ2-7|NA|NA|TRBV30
CAWRSVTGSYEQYF
TGTGCCTGGAGATCTGTAACAGGCTCCTACGAGCAGTACTTC
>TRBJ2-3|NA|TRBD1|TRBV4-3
CASSKQGASDTQYF
TGCGCCAGCAGCAAACAGGGGGCGAGTGATACGCAGTATTTT
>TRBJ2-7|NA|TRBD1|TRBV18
CASSLKETGGYEQYF
TGTGCCAGCTCACTTAAGGAGACAGGGGGTTACGAGCAGTACTTC
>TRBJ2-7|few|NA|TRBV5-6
CASSPQVGDEQYF
TGTGCCAGCAGCCCCCAGGTCGGGGACGAGCAGTACTTC
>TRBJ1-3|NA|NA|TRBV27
CASIGPSGNTIYF
TGTGCCAGCATAGGTCCCTCTGGAAACACCATATATTTT
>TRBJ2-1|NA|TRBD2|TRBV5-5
CASSRGGSGGSYNEQFF
TGTGCCAGCAGCCGCGGTGGGAGCGGGGGCTCCTACAATGAGCAGTTCTTC
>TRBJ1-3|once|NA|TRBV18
CASSPRTASGNTIYF
TGTGCCAGCTCACCTCGGACAGCCTCTGGAAACACCATATATTTT
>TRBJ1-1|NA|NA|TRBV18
CASSPDKGPEAFF
TGTGCCAGCTCACCAGACAAGGGCCCTGAAGCTTTCTTT
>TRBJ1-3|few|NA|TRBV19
CASSIDGFYSGNTIYF
TGTGCCAGTAGTATAGATGGCTTCTACTCTGGAAACACCATATATTTT
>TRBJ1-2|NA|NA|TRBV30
CAWGVDRVGYGYTF
TGTGCCTGGGGGGTTGACCGAGTCGGCTATGGCTACACCTTC
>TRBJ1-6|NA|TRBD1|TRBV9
CASSPRSGQVGRTSPLHF
TGTGCCAGCAGCCCACGTAGCGGACAGGTGGGGAGAACTTCACCCCTCCACTTT